Listed below are T cell receptor beta chains from one sample, sequenced in a study of T cell responses to AZD1222 COVID-19 vaccine. Here immunoSEQ multiplex PCR was the method, and the copy in TCRdb shows in-frame clones only, minus some. The profile shows around 95,000 clones, about nine tenths of them singletons. The sequenced sample was peripheral blood, obtained on day 0 of AZD1222 vaccination. Receptors were obtained from an adult in good health. The CDR3 runs from the conserved cysteine through the conserved F or W. A D gene is named only where the DNA matches it firmly. The size entry is marked missing in some rows and otherwise reads once, few, many or a size class.

TRBJ1-4 | TRBV2 | . | 14 | . | CASYSQGSVEKLFF | TGTGCCTCCTATTCCCAGGGGTCGGTTGAAAAACTGTTTTTT
TRBJ1-5 | TRBV28 | TRBD1 | 14 | . | CASSPGTGYQPQHF | TGTGCCAGCAGTCCCGGGACAGGATATCAGCCCCAGCATTTT
TRBJ2-5 | TRBV11-2 | TRBD2 | 15 | once | CASSLGAGGPETQYF | TGTGCCAGCAGCTTGGGGGCGGGAGGTCCAGAGACCCAGTACTTC
TRBJ2-5 | TRBV11-1 | TRBD1 | 15 | . | CASIPGGRAQETQYF | TGTGCCAGCATACCAGGGGGACGGGCCCAAGAGACCCAGTACTTC
TRBJ2-2 | TRBV2 | . | 15 | . | CASSAIPANTGELFF | TGTGCCAGCAGTGCAATACCGGCGAACACCGGGGAGCTGTTTTTT
TRBJ1-2 | TRBV27 | TRBD1 | 18 | . | CASSAIHSDRGLGYGYTF | TGTGCCAGCAGCGCCATTCACTCGGACAGGGGGCTTGGCTATGGCTACACCTTC
TRBJ1-1 | TRBV5-3 | TRBD1 | 14 | . | CARSMTGVNTEAFF | TGTGCCAGAAGCATGACAGGGGTGAACACTGAAGCTTTCTTT
TRBJ2-7 | TRBV11-2 | TRBD2 | 16 | . | CASSPISRAGAYEQYF | TGTGCCAGCAGTCCAATCTCCAGGGCGGGAGCTTACGAGCAGTACTTC
TRBJ2-4 | TRBV4-1 | . | 16 | . | CASSQDGVGGKNIQYF | TGCGCCAGCAGCCAAGATGGAGTTGGAGGCAAAAACATTCAGTACTTC
TRBJ1-3 | TRBV18 | . | 17 | once | CASSPSQAAWDGNTIYF | TGTGCCAGCTCACCATCCCAGGCTGCCTGGGATGGAAACACCATATATTTT
TRBJ2-7 | TRBV9 | . | 13 | . | CASSSGGTYEQYF | TGTGCCAGCAGCAGCGGAGGAACCTACGAGCAGTACTTC
TRBJ1-1 | TRBV4-1 | . | 14 | . | CASSQVKTRTEAFF | TGCGCCAGCAGCCAAGTAAAGACAAGGACTGAAGCTTTCTTT
TRBJ2-1 | TRBV11-2 | . | 15 | . | CASSSRGGSYNEQFF | TGTGCCAGCAGCTCCCGAGGCGGCTCCTACAATGAGCAGTTCTTC
TRBJ2-3 | TRBV5-1 | TRBD2 | 17 | . | CASSGVGTSRTTDTQYF | TGCGCCAGCAGCGGGGTGGGGACTAGCAGAACCACAGATACGCAGTATTTT
TRBJ1-1 | TRBV18 | . | 12 | . | CASSPLLSEAFF | TGTGCCAGCTCACCCCTGCTTTCTGAAGCTTTCTTT
TRBJ2-1 | TRBV18 | . | 14 | . | CASQYNRGGDEQFF | TGTGCCAGCCAATATAACAGGGGAGGGGATGAGCAGTTCTTC
TRBJ1-5 | TRBV3-1/TRBV3-2 | . | 19 | . | CASSQDYGVFRRGNQPQHF | TGTGCCAGCAGCCAAGATTACGGGGTATTCCGCCGCGGGAATCAGCCCCAGCATTTT
TRBJ1-2 | TRBV6-5 | . | 14 | . | CASDTRAPSYGYTF | TGTGCCAGCGATACAAGGGCGCCTAGCTATGGCTACACCTTC
TRBJ1-5 | TRBV21-1 | . | 18 | . | CASSKVRAGGHFNQPQHF | TGTGCCAGCAGCAAAGTAAGGGCAGGGGGCCATTTCAATCAGCCCCAGCATTTT
TRBJ2-2 | TRBV12-5 | TRBD1 | 12 | . | CAKGQGTGELFF | TGTGCTAAGGGACAGGGTACCGGGGAGCTGTTTTTT
TRBJ2-1 | TRBV20-1 | . | 17 | . | CSASIPFDYDRYNEQFF | TGCAGTGCTAGTATCCCCTTTGACTACGACCGCTACAATGAGCAGTTCTTC
TRBJ2-2 | TRBV4-2 | . | 15 | . | CASSQRDTHAGELFF | TGTGCCAGCAGCCAACGGGACACCCATGCCGGGGAGCTGTTTTTT
TRBJ1-5 | TRBV6-8 | . | 11 | . | CASSLNQPQHF | TGTGCCAGCAGTCTGAATCAGCCCCAGCATTTT
TRBJ1-2 | TRBV3-1/TRBV3-2 | . | 15 | . | CASSQDGQGGYGYTF | TGTGCCAGCAGCCAAGATGGGCAGGGCGGCTATGGCTACACCTTC
TRBJ2-7 | TRBV11-2 | . | 15 | . | CASSLLKGFTYEQYF | TGTGCCAGCAGCTTACTGAAAGGGTTCACCTACGAGCAGTACTTC
TRBJ1-2 | TRBV9 | . | 11 | . | CASRGVYGYTF | TGTGCCAGCCGTGGGGTTTATGGCTACACCTTC
TRBJ1-6 | TRBV7-2 | . | 14 | . | CASSVRGDNSPLHF | TGTGCCAGCAGCGTGAGGGGGGATAATTCACCCCTCCACTTT
TRBJ1-3 | TRBV28 | . | 15 | . | CASSSRTESGNTIYF | TGTGCCAGCAGTTCTCGGACAGAATCTGGAAACACCATATATTTT
TRBJ1-2 | TRBV7-2 | TRBD1 | 14 | . | CASLTGGVPYGYTF | TGTGCCAGCCTAACAGGGGGCGTCCCTTATGGCTACACCTTC
TRBJ1-4 | TRBV6-1 | . | 14 | few | CASSEGQGNEKLFF | TGTGCCAGCAGTGAGGGGCAGGGGAATGAAAAACTGTTTTTT
TRBJ1-1 | TRBV11-3 | TRBD1 | 14 | . | CASSSGQGTTEAFF | TGTGCCAGCAGCTCGGGACAGGGCACCACTGAAGCTTTCTTT
TRBJ2-2 | TRBV2 | TRBD2 | 15 | once | CALHKGTSRVGELFF | TGTGCCTTACATAAAGGGACTAGCAGGGTCGGGGAGCTGTTTTTT
TRBJ1-4 | TRBV6-5 | . | 13 | . | CASQSGGVEKLFF | TGTGCCAGCCAATCTGGGGGAGTTGAAAAACTGTTTTTT
TRBJ2-7 | TRBV28 | . | 15 | . | CASSLSGTYVYEQYF | TGTGCCAGCAGCCTCTCCGGGACATATGTATACGAGCAGTACTTC
TRBJ1-2 | TRBV7-2 | . | 15 | . | CASSLLAVGSYGYTF | TGTGCCAGCAGCTTACTCGCCGTTGGTTCGTATGGCTACACCTTC
TRBJ2-7 | TRBV28 | TRBD1 | 14 | . | CASSWGTGGYEQYF | TGTGCCAGCAGTTGGGGAACAGGGGGCTACGAGCAGTACTTC
TRBJ2-5 | TRBV25-1 | TRBD2 | 13 | . | CASSEGGEETQYF | TGTGCCAGCAGTGAAGGGGGGGAAGAGACCCAGTACTTC
TRBJ1-1 | TRBV4-2 | . | 14 | . | CASSQPSGFTEAFF | TGTGCCAGCAGCCAACCCTCAGGGTTCACTGAAGCTTTCTTT
TRBJ2-3 | TRBV10-1 | TRBD2 | 15 | . | CASSDSREGTDTQYF | TGCGCCAGCAGTGACTCGCGGGAGGGCACAGATACGCAGTATTTT
TRBJ2-4 | TRBV15 | TRBD1 | 17 | . | CATSNRHPPGQKNIQYF | TGTGCCACCAGCAACCGACATCCACCGGGACAGAAAAACATTCAGTACTTC
TRBJ1-4 | TRBV5-5 | TRBD1 | 15 | . | CASSQRQGESEKLFF | TGTGCCAGCAGCCAAAGACAGGGTGAGAGTGAAAAACTGTTTTTT